A selection of T cell receptor beta chains follows, all from one sample in a study of shared clonotypes between healthy human individuals. Measured with immunoSEQ multiplex PCR; TCRdb has only the in-frame clones, and not every one. The data hold approximately 2.3 million clones, with 85% to 95% observed a single time. Sequenced material: naive CD4+ T cells from PBMCs. All receptors derive from a man aged 18 to 30 in good health. Some clones in this sample may be carry-over from other donors' samples. Both conserved end residues are part of each CDR3. The D gene is left open where the match is weak. Part of the rows lack a size; the others show once, few, many or a class for expanded clones.

D: -
J: TRBJ1-1
size: -
V: TRBV14
DNA: TGTGCCAGCAGCCGACAGCAGAACACTGAAGCTTTCTTT
CDR3: CASSRQQNTEAFF

D: -
J: TRBJ2-2
size: -
V: TRBV2
DNA: TGTGCCAGCAGTGGACTCCTGAACACCGGGGAGCTGTTTTTT
CDR3: CASSGLLNTGELFF

D: -
J: TRBJ1-3
size: -
V: TRBV9
DNA: TGTGCCAGCAGCGTCACGGGGGGCTCTGGAAACACCATATATTTT
CDR3: CASSVTGGSGNTIYF

D: -
J: TRBJ2-1
size: -
V: TRBV15
DNA: TGTGCCACCAGCAGAAATCCCGCCAATGAGCAGTTCTTC
CDR3: CATSRNPANEQFF

D: TRBD1
J: TRBJ2-2
size: once
V: TRBV5-1
DNA: TGCGCCAGCAGCATACAGGGGCCCAACACCGGGGAGCTGTTTTTT
CDR3: CASSIQGPNTGELFF

D: -
J: TRBJ1-3
size: -
V: TRBV21-1
DNA: TGTGCCAACCATGGAGGCAGGAACTCTGGAAACACCATATATTTT
CDR3: CANHGGRNSGNTIYF

D: TRBD2
J: TRBJ2-6
size: -
V: TRBV5-1
DNA: TGCGCCAGCAGCTTGGAGGCGGGAGCTGGGGCCAACGTCCTGACTTTC
CDR3: CASSLEAGAGANVLTF

D: TRBD1
J: TRBJ2-7
size: -
V: TRBV30
DNA: TGTGCCTGGAACCAGGGGGTGGGCGAGCAGTACTTC
CDR3: CAWNQGVGEQYF

D: -
J: TRBJ2-7
size: once
V: TRBV5-1
DNA: TGCGCCAGCAGCTTGAGAGCAGGGGTCTACGAGCAGTACTTC
CDR3: CASSLRAGVYEQYF

D: -
J: TRBJ2-1
size: -
V: TRBV18
DNA: TGTGCCAGCTCACCATTTGCGGCAGGGGCGGCCAATGAGCAGTTCTTC
CDR3: CASSPFAAGAANEQFF

D: -
J: TRBJ1-2
size: once
V: TRBV20-1
DNA: TGCAGTGCTAGAGAAACGAGGGGCTACACCTTC
CDR3: CSARETRGYTF

D: -
J: TRBJ1-4
size: -
V: TRBV28
DNA: TGTGCCAGCAGCCTCCCCCCGGGGGATGAAAAACTGTTTTTT
CDR3: CASSLPPGDEKLFF

D: TRBD1
J: TRBJ1-2
size: -
V: TRBV27
DNA: TGTGCCAGCAGTACCGGGACAGGGATCTATGGCTACACCTTC
CDR3: CASSTGTGIYGYTF

D: -
J: TRBJ2-2
size: -
V: TRBV25-1
DNA: TGTGCCAGCAGTGATTTAGGGCGGGATATGACCGGGGAGCTGTTTTTT
CDR3: CASSDLGRDMTGELFF

D: -
J: TRBJ2-2
size: -
V: TRBV29-1
DNA: TGCAGCGTTTCTGGAGGGTACACCGGGGAGCTGTTTTTT
CDR3: CSVSGGYTGELFF

D: -
J: TRBJ2-7
size: -
V: TRBV9
DNA: TGTGCCAGCAGCCCCCAGTTGGGGGCGTCCTACGAGCAGTACTTC
CDR3: CASSPQLGASYEQYF

D: -
J: TRBJ2-7
size: few
V: TRBV5-1
DNA: TGCGCCAGCAGCCTACTAGACTCAAGCTCCTACGAGCAGTACTTC
CDR3: CASSLLDSSSYEQYF

D: TRBD2
J: TRBJ2-5
size: once
V: TRBV5-6
DNA: TGTGCCAGCAGCTTGCTAGCGGGAGGCGGAGAGACCCAGTACTTC
CDR3: CASSLLAGGGETQYF

D: -
J: TRBJ1-5
size: -
V: TRBV28
DNA: TGTGCCAGCAGTTTACTCGGCGCTCAGCCCCAGCATTTT
CDR3: CASSLLGAQPQHF

D: -
J: TRBJ1-5
size: -
V: TRBV6-5
DNA: TGTGCCAGCAGTTACTCGAAGGATCAGCCCCAGCATTTT
CDR3: CASSYSKDQPQHF

D: TRBD2
J: TRBJ2-7
size: once
V: TRBV6-5
DNA: TGTGCCAGCAGTTACCGGCGGGGGGGATTCGGGGAGCAGTACTTC
CDR3: CASSYRRGGFGEQYF

D: TRBD1
J: TRBJ1-2
size: -
V: TRBV7-2
DNA: TGTGCCAGCAGCTTGGCCAGGGGGGACTATGGCTACACCTTC
CDR3: CASSLARGDYGYTF

D: TRBD1
J: TRBJ2-3
size: -
V: TRBV5-1
DNA: TGCGCCAGCAGCTTCTTTCGACAGGGTGAGGATACGCAGTATTTT
CDR3: CASSFFRQGEDTQYF

D: TRBD2
J: TRBJ2-7
size: -
V: TRBV7-6
DNA: TGTGCCAGCAGTAATCGAGGACTAGCGGACAGCTCCTACGAGCAGTACTTC
CDR3: CASSNRGLADSSYEQYF

D: -
J: TRBJ2-7
size: -
V: TRBV11-1
DNA: TGTGCCAGCAGCTTAGCGCGTCAGGGCTACGAGCAGTACTTC
CDR3: CASSLARQGYEQYF

D: TRBD1
J: TRBJ2-6
size: -
V: TRBV2
DNA: TGTGCCAGCAGTTCTTCTAGACAGGGGAGAACTGGGGCCAACGTCCTGACTTTC
CDR3: CASSSSRQGRTGANVLTF

D: -
J: TRBJ1-1
size: -
V: TRBV6-5
DNA: TGTGCCAGCAGGTCGAGGGGAAACACTGAAGCTTTCTTT
CDR3: CASRSRGNTEAFF

D: TRBD2
J: TRBJ2-1
size: -
V: TRBV11-3
DNA: TGTGCCAGCAGTCTACCTGGACTAGCGGGTGCAATTGAGCAGTTCTTC
CDR3: CASSLPGLAGAIEQFF